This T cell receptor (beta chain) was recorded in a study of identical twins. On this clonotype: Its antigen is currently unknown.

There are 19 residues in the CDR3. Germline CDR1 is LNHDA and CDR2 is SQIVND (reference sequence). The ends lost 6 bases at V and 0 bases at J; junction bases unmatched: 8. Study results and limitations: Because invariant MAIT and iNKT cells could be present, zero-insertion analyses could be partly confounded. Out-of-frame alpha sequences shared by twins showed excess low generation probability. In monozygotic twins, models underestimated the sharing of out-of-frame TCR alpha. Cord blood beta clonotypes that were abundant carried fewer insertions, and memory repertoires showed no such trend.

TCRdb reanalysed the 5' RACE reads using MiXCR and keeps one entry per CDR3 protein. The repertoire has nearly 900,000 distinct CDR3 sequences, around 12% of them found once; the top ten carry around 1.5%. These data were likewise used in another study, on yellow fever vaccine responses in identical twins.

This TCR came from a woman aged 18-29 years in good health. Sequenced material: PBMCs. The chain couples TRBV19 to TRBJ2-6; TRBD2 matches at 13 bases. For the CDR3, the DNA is TGTGCCAGTAGGCGACGGACTAGCGGGGGTCTCTCTGGGGCCAACGTCCTGACTTTC. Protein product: CASRRRTSGGLSGANVLTF.